A single sample gave rise to the 21 T cell receptor beta chains below, sequenced in a study of T-cell memory formation after mild COVID-19. TCRdb recomputed calls from the 5' RACE reads with MiXCR, one row per CDR3 protein. The sample yields around 82,000 distinct CDR3 sequences, 10% to 15% seen once. The specimen was PBMCs or a T cell subset sorted from them (not recorded which). Every receptor here comes from a man aged 18 to 30 who had mild COVID-19 (a few samples of this study predate the infection). Cell type and time point are not known.

This clonotype has a handful of counts. In DNA form, the CDR3 reads TGCAGCGTTTTCGGAGTGGCTAACACAGATACGCAGTATTTT. This codes for CSVFGVANTDTQYF. The chain carries TRBV29-1 and TRBJ2-3; no clear D. CDR1 and CDR2 from the germline V gene are SQVTM and ANQGSEA. The germline V and J ends were trimmed by 5 bases and 2 bases, with 14 bases remaining between them. The CDR3 sequence is 14 residues long.

The V and J genes are TRBV7-8 and TRBJ2-3, with 11 bases lining up with TRBD2. CDR1 is SGHVS and CDR2 is FQNEAQ in the germline V gene. V was pared by 4 bases and J by 2 bases, with 14 bases of the junction left unmatched. The CDR3 runs to 19 residues. CDR3 DNA sequence: TGTGCCAGCAGCTCCGCCCGCCCGGGACTAGCGGAATTCACAGATACGCAGTATTTT. It encodes CASSSARPGLAEFTDTQYF.

The chain recombines TRBV9 with TRBJ2-2; 8 bases match TRBD1. This CDR3 spans 14 amino acids. With 3 bases clipped from V and 7 bases from J, the junction kept 5 bases outside the gene matches. Germline V gene data show CDR1 as SGDLS and CDR2 as YYNGEE. CDR3 residues: CASSGQGKVGELFF. CDR3 sequence (DNA): TGTGCCAGCAGCGGACAGGGGAAAGTCGGGGAGCTGTTTTTT.

A few counts support this clonotype. The chain employs TRBV12-3 or TRBV12-4 and TRBJ2-3, with unresolved D. V gave up 0 bases and J gave up 2 bases, with 9 bases separating them. This CDR3 is 15 amino acids long. The CDR3 region is CASSLAQRFTDTQYF. CDR3 nucleotides: TGTGCCAGCAGTTTAGCGCAAAGATTCACAGATACGCAGTATTTT.

V usage is TRBV4-1 and J usage is TRBJ1-2, with D possibly TRBD1 on 5 matching bases. Trimming took off 1 base at V and 4 bases at J, with 19 bases between the two ends. Germline-derived CDR1 and CDR2 are MGHRA and YSYEKL. CDR3 size: 17 residues. The CDR3 DNA reads as TGCGCCAGCAGCCAAGTTACACCTATCAGGGACGGCTATGGCTACACCTTC. It encodes CASSQVTPIRDGYGYTF.

This clonotype is termed medium-sized. The chain joins TRBV7-9 to TRBJ2-4; 7 nucleotides agree with TRBD2. There are 15 residues in the CDR3. Trimming removed 1 base from V and 4 bases from J; junction bases left unmatched: 4. Germline CDR1 SEHNR, CDR2 FQNEAQ (reference sequence). Written as DNA, the CDR3 is TGTGCCAGCAGCTTAGTGCAGCGGGGAAAAAACATTCAGTACTTC. Translation gives CASSLVQRGKNIQYF.

The rearrangement links TRBV5-1 to TRBJ1-1; D is unresolved. CDR1 and CDR2 (germline): SGHRS, YFSETQ. CDR3 length equals 13 residues. V lost 4 bases and J lost 0, with 7 bases in between. The CDR3 nucleotides are TGCGCCAGCAGCCAGACGATGAACACTGAAGCTTTCTTT. Translated: CASSQTMNTEAFF.

V and J are TRBV27 and TRBJ2-2; TRBD1 aligns across 9 bases. Losses at the gene ends were 5 bases for V and 8 bases for J; bases not matched to a gene: 6. The CDR3 sequence is 14 residues long. Germline V CDR1 and CDR2: MNHEY, SMNVEV (reference sequence). The CDR3 is CASSPGQGSGELFF. CDR3 in DNA: TGTGCCAGCAGTCCGGGACAGGGTTCGGGGGAGCTGTTTTTT.

This clonotype was counted at least ten times. V gene TRBV7-9 combines with J gene TRBJ2-3, with D perhaps matching TRBD2 (6 bases). Deletions cut 4 bases from V and 4 bases from J, with 21 bases between. The germline CDR1 and CDR2 sequences are SEHNR and FQNEAQ (reference sequence). The CDR3 totals 17 residues. The CDR3 protein is CASSSEGRGWGADTQYF. The CDR3 region has the DNA TGTGCCAGCAGCTCCGAGGGCCGGGGCTGGGGGGCAGATACGCAGTATTTT.

This clonotype was picked up a small number of times. The chain uses TRBV10-3 and TRBJ2-7; TRBD1 aligns across 7 bases. Trimming at V came to 3 bases and at J to 1 base, leaving 3 bases not matched to a gene. The CDR3 extends over 14 amino acids. Germline CDR1 is ENHRY and CDR2 is SYGVKD. The CDR3 coding sequence is TGTGCCATCAGTGATCGGGACAGATCCTACGAGCAGTACTTC. Amino acid sequence: CAISDRDRSYEQYF.

The table lists this clonotype with a few counts. V usage is TRBV15 and J usage is TRBJ2-1; D remains ambiguous. The CDR3 runs to 14 residues. Germline loops: CDR1 LNHNV, CDR2 YYDKDF (reference sequence). Trimming cost V 5 bases and J 6 bases, with 14 bases left between them. The CDR3 coding sequence is TGTGCCACCAGCGCCAGACTCGGCGGCAATGAGCAGTTCTTC. Translation gives CATSARLGGNEQFF.

V gene TRBV29-1 combines with J gene TRBJ2-1; no reliable D call. Trimming removed 7 bases at V and 6 bases at J, with 10 bases between. Germline V lookup: CDR1 SQVTM, CDR2 ANQGSEA. The CDR3 covers 11 residues. CDR3 sequence (DNA): TGCAGCGGTTGGGCCGCCAATGAGCAGTTCTTC. This codes for CSGWAANEQFF.

This clonotype has more than one count but fewer than ten. The chain links TRBV27 to TRBJ1-1; maybe TRBD1 (5 bases). The CDR3 extends over 11 amino acids. V was pared by 8 bases and J by 8 bases, with 12 bases between. CDR1 MNHEY and CDR2 SMNVEV come from the germline V gene (reference sequence). CDR3 coding DNA: TGTGCCAGCGGACTTTGGGGGGAAGCTTTCTTT. Translation gives CASGLWGEAFF.

The CDR3 loop reads CASTPDRGGSTDTQYF. CDR3 DNA: TGTGCCAGCACCCCGGACCGGGGCGGAAGCACAGATACGCAGTATTTT. V gene TRBV21-1 combines with J gene TRBJ2-3; whether TRBD1, the table's D call, matches the DNA was not checked. TRBV21-1 is listed as a pseudogene. The CDR3 totals 16 residues.

The chain joins TRBV7-9 to TRBJ2-1, with 9 bases that match TRBD1. There are 15 residues in the CDR3. Germline CDR1 is SEHNR and CDR2 is FQNEAQ (reference sequence). V shed 3 bases, J shed 4 bases, and the junction held 4 bases outside the gene matches. The CDR3 DNA follows: TGTGCCAGCAGCTTTCATGGACAGGGGTACAATGAGCAGTTCTTC. The encoded protein is CASSFHGQGYNEQFF. The variable domain in full, with the rest retrieved from reference TRBV7-9 and TRBJ2-1, is DTGVSQNPRHKITKRGQNVTFRCDPISEHNRLYWYRQTLGQGPEFLTYFQNEAQLEKSRLLSDRFSAERPKGSFSTLEIQRTEQGDSAMYLCASSFHGQGYNEQFFGPGTRLTVL.

This clonotype has only a few counts. V and J are TRBV27 and TRBJ1-5; TRBD1 aligns across 8 bases. V was pared by 4 bases and J by 2 bases, with 7 bases of the junction left unmatched. Germline assignment: CDR1 MNHEY and CDR2 SMNVEV (reference sequence). This CDR3 has 16 amino acids. The CDR3 sequence: CASSSLGQGGNQPQHF. The CDR3 bases are TGTGCCAGCAGTTCCCTCGGACAGGGAGGCAATCAGCCCCAGCATTTT.

This clonotype was picked up a small number of times. This rearrangement joins TRBV7-2 to TRBJ1-2; D not resolved. Trimming stripped 4 bases from V and 7 bases from J, with 13 bases between. The CDR3 sequence is 13 residues long. The germline gives CDR1 SGHTA, CDR2 FQGNSA. The CDR3 here is CASSSGEWGGYTF. CDR3 coding DNA: TGTGCCAGCAGCTCCGGAGAGTGGGGTGGCTACACCTTC.

The V and J genes are TRBV4-1 and TRBJ2-3, with TRBD2 identical over 7 bases. CDR3 size: 14 residues. Trimming took 4 bases from V and 6 from J; bases not matched to a gene: 7. Per germline, CDR1 MGHRA and CDR2 YSYEKL. CDR3 region: CASSPSGEPDTQYF. Written as DNA, the CDR3 is TGCGCCAGCAGCCCGAGCGGGGAACCCGATACGCAGTATTTT.

This clonotype was observed a few times. This sequence joins TRBV6-2 or TRBV6-3 and TRBJ2-3; D possibly corresponds to TRBD1 (5 bases). The germline V gene encodes CDR1 MNHEY and CDR2 SVGEGT. The CDR3 loop spans 14 amino acids. V was pared by 6 bases and J by 2 bases, with 12 bases between. The CDR3 DNA reads as TGTGCCAGCAGCCAGACAGCAACCACAGATACGCAGTATTTT. Its translation is CASSQTATTDTQYF.

The table lists this clonotype with a few counts. The chain carries TRBV24-1 and TRBJ2-5; maybe TRBD2 (6 bases). The V end was cut by 3 bases, the J end by 0 bases, with 13 bases between. The CDR3 has 16 amino acids. Germline lookup yields CDR1 KGHDR and CDR2 SFDVKD. CDR3 DNA sequence: TGTGCCACCAGTGATGGGACTTACTCTAACCAAGAGACCCAGTACTTC. Amino acid sequence: CATSDGTYSNQETQYF.

This clonotype was seen only a few times. J is TRBJ1-2 and V is TRBV7-9; TRBD1 matches at 10 bases. CDR3 size: 13 residues. The germline V gene has CDR1 SEHNR and CDR2 FQNEAQ (reference sequence). The V and J ends lost 6 bases and 3 bases, in that order; junction bases with no gene match: 1. The CDR3 DNA is TGTGCCAGCAGAGGACAGGGGGACTATGGCTACACCTTC. This codes for CASRGQGDYGYTF.